The rows below give T cell receptor beta chains drawn from one sample of a study of blood T cell repertoires in COVID-19. The repertoire was sequenced with immunoSEQ multiplex PCR; TCRdb's copy has only in-frame clones and lacks some. The sample lists 200,000 to 300,000 clones, 80% to 90% occurring once. Input material: peripheral blood. The receptors were sampled from a man in his thirties or forties with active or convalescent COVID-19. CDR3s include the opening cysteine and the closing phenylalanine or tryptophan. Each record gives: clone size, V gene, D gene, J gene, CDR3 protein, CDR3 DNA. A D gene is named only where the DNA matches it firmly. Not all rows give a size; the values are once, few, many and, for expanded clones, a class.

clone_size: -; v_call: TRBV9; d_call: TRBD1; j_call: TRBJ1-5; cdr3_aa: CASGPGGYSNQPQHF; cdr3_nt: TGTGCCAGCGGCCCAGGGGGATATAGCAATCAGCCCCAGCATTTT
clone_size: -; v_call: TRBV18; d_call: -; j_call: TRBJ2-2; cdr3_aa: CASSPQGVNTGELFF; cdr3_nt: TGTGCCAGCTCACCACAGGGGGTGAACACCGGGGAGCTGTTTTTT
clone_size: -; v_call: TRBV5-6; d_call: -; j_call: TRBJ2-7; cdr3_aa: CASSLGQPTYEQYF; cdr3_nt: TGTGCCAGCAGCTTGGGACAACCTACCTACGAGCAGTACTTC
clone_size: -; v_call: TRBV5-4; d_call: TRBD2; j_call: TRBJ2-7; cdr3_aa: CASSLSFGTSYEQYF; cdr3_nt: TGTGCCAGCAGCTTGTCTTTTGGGACTAGCTACGAGCAGTACTTC
clone_size: -; v_call: TRBV5-1; d_call: -; j_call: TRBJ1-1; cdr3_aa: CASSLTVNTEAFF; cdr3_nt: TGCGCCAGCAGCCTGACAGTGAACACTGAAGCTTTCTTT
clone_size: -; v_call: TRBV7-6; d_call: TRBD1; j_call: TRBJ2-3; cdr3_aa: CASSSGQGTLETQYF; cdr3_nt: TGTGCCAGCAGCTCCGGACAGGGTACTCTGGAGACGCAGTATTTT
clone_size: -; v_call: TRBV4-3; d_call: TRBD1; j_call: TRBJ2-5; cdr3_aa: CASSPMGQGAQETQYF; cdr3_nt: TGCGCCAGCAGCCCTATGGGACAGGGGGCCCAAGAGACCCAGTACTTC
clone_size: -; v_call: TRBV7-9; d_call: TRBD1; j_call: TRBJ2-7; cdr3_aa: CASSLRDSSSEQYF; cdr3_nt: TGTGCCAGCAGCTTACGGGACAGTTCCTCCGAGCAGTACTTC
clone_size: once; v_call: TRBV7-8; d_call: -; j_call: TRBJ1-2; cdr3_aa: CASSRTRWETPKTYGYTF; cdr3_nt: TGTGCCAGCAGCCGAACTCGGTGGGAGACCCCGAAGACCTATGGCTACACCTTC
clone_size: -; v_call: TRBV30; d_call: -; j_call: TRBJ2-7; cdr3_aa: CAWSRGAYEQYF; cdr3_nt: TGTGCCTGGAGTCGGGGGGCATACGAGCAGTACTTC
clone_size: -; v_call: TRBV5-1; d_call: TRBD1; j_call: TRBJ1-1; cdr3_aa: CASSLTERTGVANTEAFF; cdr3_nt: TGCGCCAGCAGCTTGACTGAACGGACAGGTGTCGCGAACACTGAAGCTTTCTTT
clone_size: -; v_call: TRBV9; d_call: TRBD1; j_call: TRBJ1-1; cdr3_aa: CASSLRGQGEAFF; cdr3_nt: TGTGCCAGCAGCCTTCGGGGACAGGGGGAAGCTTTCTTT
clone_size: few; v_call: TRBV30; d_call: -; j_call: TRBJ1-1; cdr3_aa: CAWSEGETEAFF; cdr3_nt: TGTGCCTGGAGTGAAGGGGAAACTGAAGCTTTCTTT
clone_size: -; v_call: TRBV30; d_call: -; j_call: TRBJ1-4; cdr3_aa: CAWNGEGEKVEKLFF; cdr3_nt: TGTGCCTGGAACGGAGAGGGCGAGAAAGTTGAAAAACTGTTTTTT
clone_size: -; v_call: TRBV11-2; d_call: -; j_call: TRBJ2-5; cdr3_aa: CASSLVFGQGQETQYF; cdr3_nt: TGTGCCAGCAGCTTAGTTTTTGGGCAGGGACAAGAGACCCAGTACTTC
clone_size: -; v_call: TRBV29-1; d_call: -; j_call: TRBJ1-1; cdr3_aa: CSVEDLGQNTEAFF; cdr3_nt: TGCAGCGTTGAAGATCTGGGACAGAACACTGAAGCTTTCTTT
clone_size: -; v_call: TRBV4-1; d_call: -; j_call: TRBJ2-7; cdr3_aa: CASSQRGNHEQYF; cdr3_nt: TGCGCCAGCAGCCAAAGGGGGAACCACGAGCAGTACTTC
clone_size: -; v_call: TRBV5-1; d_call: TRBD2; j_call: TRBJ2-7; cdr3_aa: CASAVTSDSYEQYF; cdr3_nt: TGCGCCAGCGCGGTGACTAGCGACTCCTACGAGCAGTACTTC
clone_size: -; v_call: TRBV18; d_call: -; j_call: TRBJ2-3; cdr3_aa: CASSPVSSMTDTQYF; cdr3_nt: TGTGCCAGCTCACCAGTTTCTAGTATGACAGATACGCAGTATTTT
clone_size: -; v_call: TRBV14; d_call: TRBD2; j_call: TRBJ2-3; cdr3_aa: CASSPSGDFRTQYF; cdr3_nt: TGTGCCAGCAGCCCCAGCGGGGACTTCCGTACGCAGTATTTT
clone_size: -; v_call: TRBV5-1; d_call: -; j_call: TRBJ1-1; cdr3_aa: CASRFEGNTEAFF; cdr3_nt: TGCGCCAGCAGGTTTGAGGGGAACACTGAAGCTTTCTTT
clone_size: -; v_call: TRBV6-5; d_call: -; j_call: TRBJ2-1; cdr3_aa: CASPTRLSEQFF; cdr3_nt: TGTGCCAGCCCGACACGGCTTTCCGAGCAGTTCTTC
clone_size: -; v_call: TRBV2; d_call: TRBD2; j_call: TRBJ2-3; cdr3_aa: CASSVARASGEDTQYF; cdr3_nt: TGTGCCAGCAGTGTCGCGCGGGCTAGCGGGGAAGATACGCAGTATTTT
clone_size: -; v_call: TRBV5-8; d_call: -; j_call: TRBJ2-3; cdr3_aa: CASSIGGPTDTQYF; cdr3_nt: TGTGCCAGCAGCATAGGGGGACCCACAGATACGCAGTATTTT
clone_size: -; v_call: TRBV29-1; d_call: -; j_call: TRBJ2-7; cdr3_aa: CSVVVTGTYEQYF; cdr3_nt: TGCAGCGTTGTAGTTACAGGGACCTACGAGCAGTACTTC
clone_size: -; v_call: TRBV4-3; d_call: TRBD1; j_call: TRBJ2-7; cdr3_aa: CASSQADRGSYEQYF; cdr3_nt: TGCGCCAGCAGCCAAGCGGACAGGGGCTCCTACGAGCAGTACTTC
clone_size: -; v_call: TRBV5-1; d_call: TRBD2; j_call: TRBJ2-5; cdr3_aa: CASSWVVGGGAEETQYF; cdr3_nt: TGCGCCAGCAGCTGGGTTGTTGGCGGGGGGGCGGAAGAGACCCAGTACTTC
clone_size: few; v_call: TRBV19; d_call: TRBD2; j_call: TRBJ2-7; cdr3_aa: CASSIVPGGDEQYF; cdr3_nt: TGTGCCAGTAGTATAGTTCCGGGAGGGGACGAGCAGTACTTC
clone_size: many; v_call: TRBV4-3; d_call: -; j_call: TRBJ1-5; cdr3_aa: CASSQDRNQPQHF; cdr3_nt: TGCGCCAGCAGCCAAGACAGAAATCAGCCCCAGCATTTT
clone_size: -; v_call: TRBV6-1; d_call: -; j_call: TRBJ2-2; cdr3_aa: CASSEAAGYTGELFF; cdr3_nt: TGTGCCAGCAGTGAAGCTGCAGGTTACACCGGGGAGCTGTTTTTT
clone_size: -; v_call: TRBV5-5; d_call: TRBD2; j_call: TRBJ2-3; cdr3_aa: CASSKTSPGQDTQYF; cdr3_nt: TGTGCCAGCAGCAAGACTAGCCCCGGTCAAGATACGCAGTATTTT
clone_size: -; v_call: TRBV19; d_call: TRBD2; j_call: TRBJ2-3; cdr3_aa: CASSIALAGGPSDTQYF; cdr3_nt: TGTGCCAGTAGTATCGCCCTAGCGGGGGGGCCGTCAGATACGCAGTATTTT
clone_size: few; v_call: TRBV9; d_call: -; j_call: TRBJ1-2; cdr3_aa: CASSGPEDSSSYGYTF; cdr3_nt: TGTGCCAGCAGCGGGCCCGAGGACAGTAGCTCCTATGGCTACACCTTC
clone_size: -; v_call: TRBV30; d_call: -; j_call: TRBJ2-7; cdr3_aa: CAWSVSSGGYYEQYF; cdr3_nt: TGTGCCTGGAGTGTAAGTAGCGGCGGGTACTACGAGCAGTACTTC
clone_size: -; v_call: TRBV6-5; d_call: -; j_call: TRBJ2-1; cdr3_aa: CASSSRGTGKAEQFF; cdr3_nt: TGTGCCAGCAGTAGTAGAGGGACTGGGAAGGCTGAGCAGTTCTTC
clone_size: once; v_call: TRBV4-3; d_call: TRBD1; j_call: TRBJ1-2; cdr3_aa: CASSHEGQTTSGYTF; cdr3_nt: TGCGCCAGCAGCCATGAGGGACAGACTACCTCTGGCTACACCTTC
clone_size: once; v_call: TRBV6-6; d_call: -; j_call: TRBJ2-1; cdr3_aa: CASSYSGRGGYNEQFF; cdr3_nt: TGTGCCAGCAGTTACTCCGGCAGGGGCGGCTACAATGAGCAGTTCTTC
clone_size: -; v_call: TRBV30; d_call: -; j_call: TRBJ2-7; cdr3_aa: CAWSGGGTYEQYF; cdr3_nt: TGTGCCTGGAGTGGCGGAGGGACCTACGAGCAGTACTTC
clone_size: -; v_call: TRBV5-1; d_call: -; j_call: TRBJ2-3; cdr3_aa: CASSLEAPQDTQYF; cdr3_nt: TGCGCCAGCAGCTTGGAAGCGCCACAAGATACGCAGTATTTT
clone_size: -; v_call: TRBV30; d_call: -; j_call: TRBJ1-2; cdr3_aa: CAGVQLRGRSGGYTF; cdr3_nt: TGTGCCGGTGTCCAGTTAAGGGGCAGATCTGGGGGCTACACCTTC
clone_size: -; v_call: TRBV5-3; d_call: -; j_call: TRBJ1-6; cdr3_aa: CATTGNRWHLSYNSPLHF; cdr3_nt: TGTGCTACAACCGGGAACCGGTGGCATCTCTCCTATAATTCACCCCTCCACTTT
clone_size: -; v_call: TRBV29-1; d_call: -; j_call: TRBJ1-2; cdr3_aa: CSVDQGGYTF; cdr3_nt: TGCAGCGTTGATCAGGGTGGCTACACCTTC
clone_size: -; v_call: TRBV6-6; d_call: -; j_call: TRBJ1-2; cdr3_aa: CASSYEGQTTRDYTF; cdr3_nt: TGTGCCAGCAGTTACGAAGGACAGACGACTCGGGACTACACCTTC
clone_size: -; v_call: TRBV19; d_call: -; j_call: TRBJ2-7; cdr3_aa: CASSIADDSSYEQYF; cdr3_nt: TGTGCCAGTAGTATAGCCGATGACAGTTCCTACGAGCAGTACTTC
clone_size: once; v_call: TRBV2; d_call: -; j_call: TRBJ2-2; cdr3_aa: CASQTGGANTGELFF; cdr3_nt: TGTGCCAGCCAAACTGGCGGCGCGAACACCGGGGAGCTGTTTTTT
clone_size: -; v_call: TRBV3-1/TRBV3-2; d_call: TRBD2; j_call: TRBJ2-7; cdr3_aa: CASSQQRGGPYEQYF; cdr3_nt: TGTGCCAGCAGCCAGCAGCGGGGGGGTCCCTACGAGCAGTACTTC
clone_size: -; v_call: TRBV14; d_call: -; j_call: TRBJ2-1; cdr3_aa: CASSRWGPYNEQFF; cdr3_nt: TGTGCCAGCAGTAGGTGGGGGCCTTACAATGAGCAGTTCTTC
clone_size: -; v_call: TRBV25-1; d_call: TRBD1; j_call: TRBJ1-4; cdr3_aa: CASSVSTGGNEKLFF; cdr3_nt: TGTGCCAGCAGTGTGTCGACAGGGGGTAATGAAAAACTGTTTTTT
clone_size: -; v_call: TRBV3-1/TRBV3-2; d_call: TRBD2; j_call: TRBJ2-1; cdr3_aa: CASSQDSGGPGYEQFF; cdr3_nt: TGTGCCAGCAGCCAAGATAGCGGGGGGCCCGGATATGAGCAGTTCTTC
clone_size: -; v_call: TRBV29-1; d_call: TRBD1; j_call: TRBJ2-5; cdr3_aa: CSVDGQGAGETQYF; cdr3_nt: TGCAGCGTCGACGGACAGGGGGCCGGGGAGACCCAGTACTTC
clone_size: -; v_call: TRBV29-1; d_call: TRBD1; j_call: TRBJ1-3; cdr3_aa: CSVAAGGAGNTIYF; cdr3_nt: TGCAGCGTTGCTGCAGGGGGTGCTGGAAACACCATATATTTT
clone_size: -; v_call: TRBV5-1; d_call: -; j_call: TRBJ2-5; cdr3_aa: CASSSSPTGNMETQYF; cdr3_nt: TGCGCCAGCAGCTCCTCACCGACTGGAAATATGGAGACCCAGTACTTC
clone_size: few; v_call: TRBV2; d_call: -; j_call: TRBJ1-3; cdr3_aa: CASSEEILNGNTIYF; cdr3_nt: TGTGCCAGCAGTGAAGAGATACTCAATGGAAACACCATATATTTT
clone_size: -; v_call: TRBV6-5; d_call: TRBD1; j_call: TRBJ1-2; cdr3_aa: CASSLDRAGGYTF; cdr3_nt: TGTGCCAGCAGCCTGGACAGGGCGGGTGGCTACACCTTC